The 32 T cell receptor beta chains listed next were all sequenced from one sample in a study of early T cells in non-severe SARS-CoV-2 infection. TCRdb independently ran MiXCR on the 5' RACE reads; one entry per CDR3 protein. The sample holds tens of thousands of distinct CDR3 sequences, 3% to 4% seen once. The sample consisted of whole blood. These receptor sequences come from an adult who was a healthcare worker with PCR-confirmed SARS-CoV-2 infection or an uninfected control (not recorded which).

This clonotype was detected many times. V and J are TRBV12-3 or TRBV12-4 and TRBJ1-1; TRBD1 aligns across 12 bases. With 7 bases clipped from V and 4 bases from J, the junction kept 13 bases outside the gene matches. The CDR3 sequence is 17 residues long. CDR3 amino acids: CASKRDRGLQEGTEAFF. The CDR3 region has the DNA TGTGCCAGCAAACGGGACAGGGGGCTTCAGGAGGGCACTGAAGCTTTCTTT.

At least ten counts were recorded for this clonotype. The J gene is TRBJ2-7, the V gene TRBV27; 12 bases align to TRBD2. The germline V gene has CDR1 MNHEY and CDR2 SMNVEV (reference sequence). The CDR3 has 22 amino acids. Trimming took 1 base from V and 5 from J; bases not matched to a gene: 24. CDR3 bases: TGTGCCAGCAGTTTATATTCTGGAGTGAAGACTAGCGGGAGACCGGGATTGAACGAGCAGTACTTC. It translates to CASSLYSGVKTSGRPGLNEQYF.

This clonotype was detected many times. The chain uses TRBV19 and TRBJ1-2; D not certain. With 3 bases removed from V and 8 bases from J, the gap between germline ends came to 10 bases. CDR3 size: 12 residues. CDR1 and CDR2 from the germline V gene are LNHDA and SQIVND (reference sequence). Here the CDR3 DNA reads TGTGCCAGTAGTATCCGGTTGAGAGGCTACACCTTC. This translates into CASSIRLRGYTF.

The table lists this clonotype with many counts. V gene TRBV10-3 combines with J gene TRBJ1-2; D ambiguous. Germline V gene lookup returns CDR1 ENHRY and CDR2 SYGVKD. The CDR3 length is 14 residues. Trimming pared 8 bases from V and 2 bases from J, leaving 15 bases between. The CDR3 protein is CAIGERGGNYGYTF. As DNA, the CDR3 is TGTGCCATCGGGGAGCGGGGTGGGAACTATGGCTACACCTTC.

Ten or more counts support this clonotype. This rearrangement joins TRBV10-3 to TRBJ1-5, with D maybe TRBD1 (6 bases). The CDR3 has 13 residues. V was cut by 4 bases and J by 7 bases, with 11 bases left in between. The germline V gene has CDR1 ENHRY and CDR2 SYGVKD. The CDR3 DNA reads as TGTGCCATCAGTGCAGGGGCGCGGCAGCCCCAGCATTTT. This translates into CAISAGARQPQHF.

At least ten counts were recorded for this clonotype. The V call is TRBV20-1, the J call TRBJ2-1; TRBD1 or TRBD2 may be the D gene (5 bases each). The CDR3 is made up of 13 amino acids. Trimming shortened V by 1 base and J by 5 bases, and 9 bases separated the two germline ends. Germline CDR1 and CDR2: DFQATT and SNEGSKA (reference sequence). The CDR3 DNA is TGCAGTGCTAGAGCCGGGACGAACAATGAGCAGTTCTTC. This codes for CSARAGTNNEQFF.

In its sample, this clonotype was seen many times. The chain uses TRBV6-1 and TRBJ1-5; the match to TRBD1 covers 7 bases. Germline lookup yields CDR1 MNHNS and CDR2 SASEGT. This CDR3 is built from 15 residues. V lost 3 bases to trimming and J lost 7 bases; unmatched junction nucleotides: 9. CDR3 nucleotide sequence: TGTGCCAGCAGTGATCTTTCGACAGGGAGGCAGCCCCAGCATTTT. It specifies CASSDLSTGRQPQHF.

Only a few counts were recorded for this clonotype. The chain links TRBV29-1 to TRBJ2-2, with no clear D. This CDR3 contains 13 residues. V gave up 5 bases and J gave up 4 bases, with 11 bases separating them. Per the germline V gene, CDR1 is SQVTM and CDR2 is ANQGSEA. CDR3 in amino acids: CSVSSTGTGELFF. In nucleotides, the CDR3 is TGCAGCGTTAGCTCTACGGGCACCGGGGAGCTGTTTTTT.

This clonotype was picked up many times. This rearrangement joins TRBV7-9 to TRBJ1-6; D unclear. The germline V gene encodes CDR1 SEHNR and CDR2 FQNEAQ (reference sequence). V lost 5 bases, J lost 7 bases, and 3 bases lay in between. This CDR3 spans 11 amino acids. CDR3 sequence (DNA): TGTGCCAGCAGCGAGAATTCACCCCTCCACTTT. This gives the protein CASSENSPLHF.

A word on this clonotype: At one end the junction does not follow the germline gene, possibly because of a read error. The chain uses TRBV2 and TRBJ2-1, with D tentatively TRBD2 (6 bases). The V gene's germline CDR1 is SNHLY and CDR2 FYNNEI. This CDR3 region has 14 residues. In DNA form, the CDR3 reads TGCGCGGGGCGGCGACTAGTCTCCTACAATGAGCAGTTCTTC. Its translation is CAGRRLVSYNEQFF.

This sequence joins TRBV25-1 and TRBJ2-2; D might be TRBD1 (6 bases). V was clipped by 5 bases and J by 5 bases, with 18 bases between them. The CDR3 sequence is 16 residues long. Germline CDR1 reads MGHDK; CDR2 reads SYGVNS. CDR3 bases: TGTGCCAGCAGTCCACCCCGGGTAGGGGGAACCGGGGAGCTGTTTTTT. Protein: CASSPPRVGGTGELFF.

This clonotype was counted ten times or more. The chain links TRBV7-3 to TRBJ2-1; 8 bases fit TRBD1. Germline lookup yields CDR1 SGHTA and CDR2 FQGTGA. There are 15 residues in the CDR3. V gave up 5 bases and J gave up 5 bases; unmatched junction bases: 8. The DNA of the CDR3 is TGTGCCAGCAGCACCCAGGGGGCAGAAAACAATGAGCAGTTCTTC. This gives the protein CASSTQGAENNEQFF.

At least ten counts were recorded for this clonotype. The chain joins TRBV24-1 to TRBJ2-2; 14 bases map to TRBD2. The CDR3 is 17 amino acids. Germline trimming cut 4 bases from V and 7 bases from J; bases unmatched to any gene: 7. The germline V gene has CDR1 KGHDR and CDR2 SFDVKD. In DNA, the CDR3 is TGTGCCACCAGTGAAACGACTAGCGGGAGGGCCAGCGGGGAGCTGTTTTTT. It translates to CATSETTSGRASGELFF.

This clonotype was counted many times. The chain couples TRBV10-3 to TRBJ2-5; D unresolved. CDR1 is ENHRY, CDR2 SYGVKD, per germline. Trimming removed 0 bases at V and 1 base at J, with 9 bases between. CDR3 length: 15 amino acids. The CDR3 loop is CAISESIGTQETQYF. Written as DNA, the CDR3 is TGTGCCATCAGTGAGTCTATCGGAACCCAAGAGACCCAGTACTTC.

This clonotype was seen repeatedly, ten times or more. The chain employs TRBV7-3 and TRBJ2-1, with 11 positions matching TRBD2. The germline gives CDR1 SGHTA, CDR2 FQGTGA. The CDR3 sequence is 15 residues long. Trimming cost V 1 base and J 7 bases; bases outside gene matches: 3. The CDR3 region is CASSLIAGGRNEQFF. CDR3 nucleotides: TGTGCCAGCAGCTTAATAGCGGGGGGGCGAAATGAGCAGTTCTTC. The variable domain in full, completed from reference TRBV7-3 and TRBJ2-1, reads GAGVSQTPSNKVTEKGKYVELRCDPISGHTALYWYRQSLGQGPEFLIYFQGTGAADDSGLPNDRFFAVRPEGSVSTLKIQRTERGDSAVYLCASSLIAGGRNEQFFGPGTRLTVL.

This clonotype was recorded many times. The CDR3 sequence is CASSHPGNTEAFF. CDR3 DNA sequence: TGTGCCAGCAGCCATCCGGGGAACACTGAAGCTTTCTTT. The gene calls are TRBV5-5 and TRBJ1-1; no firm D call. The CDR3 runs 13 residues. V lost 4 bases and J 1 base, leaving 8 bases between the germline ends. CDR1 is SGHKS, CDR2 YYEKEE, per germline (reference sequence).

The sample holds many counts of this clonotype. V gene TRBV7-9 combines with J gene TRBJ1-1; tentatively, D is TRBD1 (5 bases). Deletions cut 6 bases from V and 4 bases from J, with 15 bases between. This CDR3 has 14 residues. Germline CDR1 is SEHNR and CDR2 is FQNEAQ (reference sequence). This CDR3 reads CASSPWSGGTEAFF. The CDR3 DNA reads TGTGCCAGCAGTCCCTGGTCCGGGGGCACTGAAGCTTTCTTT.

This clonotype was recorded at least ten times. The V gene is TRBV15, the J gene TRBJ2-1, with TRBD2 matching 15 bases. The J segment lost 2 bases and the V segment lost 1 base, leaving 6 bases of the junction unmatched. The CDR3 length is 19 residues. CDR1 is LNHNV and CDR2 is YYDKDF in the germline V gene (reference sequence). Here the CDR3 DNA reads TGTGCCACCAGCAGAGCTGGACTAGCGGGAGGGTCGGCCTACAATGAGCAGTTCTTC. Amino acids: CATSRAGLAGGSAYNEQFF. Full variable domain (missing parts from reference TRBV15 and TRBJ2-1): DAMVIQNPRYQVTQFGKPVTLSCSQTLNHNVMYWYQQKSSQAPKLLFHYYDKDFNNEADTPDNFQSRRPNTSFCFLDIRSPGLGDTAMYLCATSRAGLAGGSAYNEQFFGPGTRLTVL.

This clonotype has a count of ten or more. The V call is TRBV9, the J call TRBJ2-1, with D perhaps matching TRBD1 (5 bases). The CDR3 runs to 12 residues. V was clipped by 2 bases and J by 11 bases, with 11 bases between them. Germline-derived CDR1 and CDR2 are SGDLS and YYNGEE. The CDR3 sequence is CASSVPRGQQFF. In DNA form, the CDR3 reads TGTGCCAGCAGCGTTCCTAGGGGCCAGCAGTTCTTC.

This clonotype was counted at least ten times. This chain links TRBV5-4 with TRBJ2-2; tentatively, D is TRBD1 or TRBD2 (5 bases each). CDR1 and CDR2 (germline): SGHNT, YYREEE (reference sequence). The CDR3 loop spans 16 amino acids. V lost 1 base and J lost 4, with 14 bases in between. Here the CDR3 DNA reads TGTGCCAGCAGCTTGTTCCGGGGCGCGGGCACCGGGGAGCTGTTTTTT. Translation gives CASSLFRGAGTGELFF.

The table lists this clonotype with many counts. V usage is TRBV6-2 or TRBV6-3 and J usage is TRBJ2-5; D unclear. In germline, CDR1 is MNHEY, CDR2 SVGEGT. Trimming left V 2 bases short and J 1 base short, with 14 bases between. The CDR3 has 16 amino acids. CDR3 sequence: CASSYSAEDLQETQYF. The CDR3 DNA is TGTGCCAGCAGTTACAGTGCCGAGGACCTCCAAGAGACCCAGTACTTC.

This clonotype was observed at least ten times. This chain connects TRBV10-3 to TRBJ2-1; 12 nucleotides agree with TRBD2. Trimming took 4 bases from V and 4 from J; bases not matched to a gene: 2. Germline CDR1 and CDR2: ENHRY and SYGVKD. This CDR3 has 15 amino acids. The chain's CDR3 is CAISATSGGYNEQFF. The CDR3 DNA follows: TGTGCCATCAGTGCCACTAGCGGGGGGTACAATGAGCAGTTCTTC.

Many counts were recorded for this clonotype. V and J are TRBV5-1 and TRBJ2-5, with D possibly matching TRBD1 (6 bases). CDR1 and CDR2 (germline): SGHRS, YFSETQ. V was pared by 4 bases and J by 2 bases, with 9 bases between. CDR3 length equals 13 residues. Here the CDR3 DNA reads TGCGCCAGCAGCCCGGACAGACAAGAGACCCAGTACTTC. Encoded protein: CASSPDRQETQYF.

Comments on this clonotype: This may stem from a read error, because a much larger clone lies one nucleotide away. The chain is built from TRBV20-1 and TRBJ2-1; D uncertain. Trimming took off 6 bases at V and 12 bases at J, with 18 bases between the two ends. There are 12 residues in the CDR3. From germline, CDR1 is DFQATT and CDR2 SNEGSKA (reference sequence). CDR3 DNA sequence: TGCAGTGCCGGACCAAGGAACCTGGGGCAGTTCTTC. Protein product: CSAGPRNLGQFF.

Many counts were recorded for this clonotype. This chain joins TRBV29-1 and TRBJ2-3; possible D gene TRBD2, 6 bases. The CDR3 is 13 residues long. CDR1 SQVTM and CDR2 ANQGSEA come from the germline V gene. Trimming took off 4 bases at V and 2 bases at J, with 10 bases between the two ends. This CDR3 is CSVVRGNTDTQYF. Written as DNA, the CDR3 is TGCAGCGTTGTGCGCGGGAACACAGATACGCAGTATTTT.

This chain uses TRBV2 with TRBJ2-4, with 9 bases that match TRBD2. V lost 0 bases, J lost 5 bases, and 11 bases stayed unmatched. The CDR3 contains 18 residues. Germline CDR1 and CDR2: SNHLY and FYNNEI. CDR3 nucleotides: TGTGCCAGCAGTGAAGCGCCAATAGCGGGGGAAGGGGAAAACATTCAGTACTTC. It codes for CASSEAPIAGEGENIQYF.

This clonotype has ten or more counts. The chain joins TRBV5-5 to TRBJ1-4; no definite D call. Trimming pared 5 bases from V and 0 bases from J, leaving 11 bases between. The CDR3 runs to 15 residues. Germline CDR1 SGHKS, CDR2 YYEKEE (reference sequence). CDR3 sequence: CASRVYPATNEKLFF. The CDR3 region has the DNA TGTGCCAGCAGAGTCTACCCTGCAACTAATGAAAAACTGTTTTTT. Complete variable domain (other parts from reference TRBV5-5 and TRBJ1-4): DAGVTQSPTHLIKTRGQQVTLRCSPISGHKSVSWYQQVLGQGPQFIFQYYEKEERGRGNFPDRFSARQFPNYSSELNVNALLLGDSALYLCASRVYPATNEKLFFGSGTQLSVL.

At least ten counts were recorded for this clonotype. CDR3: CASSYSVSYGANVLTF. The CDR3 DNA reads TGTGCCAGCAGTTACTCGGTTTCTTATGGGGCCAACGTCCTGACTTTC. The rearrangement uses TRBV6-5 and TRBJ2-6; D gene unclear. Germline loops: CDR1 MNHEY, CDR2 SVGAGI. The CDR3 has 16 residues. Trimming stripped 0 bases from V and 3 bases from J, with 9 bases between.

Many counts were recorded for this clonotype. The chain joins TRBV5-4 to TRBJ2-2; D gene ambiguous. Trimming removed 4 bases from V and 3 bases from J, with 10 bases in between. Germline CDR1 and CDR2: SGHNT and YYREEE (reference sequence). The CDR3 runs to 14 residues. CDR3 in amino acids: CASSLAEHTGELFF. The CDR3 coding sequence is TGTGCCAGCAGCCTCGCGGAACACACCGGGGAGCTGTTTTTT.

This clonotype has only a few counts. The chain combines TRBV7-6 with TRBJ1-1; D is perhaps TRBD1 (5 bases). V was trimmed by 1 base and J by 4 bases, leaving 10 bases between them. The CDR3 is made up of 14 amino acids. CDR1 is SGHVS and CDR2 is FNYEAQ in the germline V gene. CDR3: CASSLGRGITEAFF. As DNA, the CDR3 is TGTGCCAGCAGCTTAGGGCGGGGGATCACTGAAGCTTTCTTT.

This clonotype was counted many times. The chain uses TRBV5-1 and TRBJ2-3; the match to TRBD2 covers 11 bases. The CDR3 loop spans 18 amino acids. V shed 4 bases and J 0 bases; nucleotides not matched to a gene: 10. Germline V lookup: CDR1 SGHRS, CDR2 YFSETQ. The CDR3 nucleotides are TGCGCCAGCAGCCCAGGAGGGGCTAGCGGGAGGAGCACAGATACGCAGTATTTT. Its protein product is CASSPGGASGRSTDTQYF.

This clonotype has at least ten counts. The rearrangement joins TRBV20-1 to TRBJ2-3, with 7 bases aligning to TRBD1. Per germline, CDR1 DFQATT and CDR2 SNEGSKA (reference sequence). The CDR3 totals 14 residues. After removal of 3 bases from V and 0 bases from J, the junction contained 3 bases not matched to a gene. For the CDR3, the DNA is TGCAGTGCTAGTACAGGGGCTAGCACAGATACGCAGTATTTT. Its protein is CSASTGASTDTQYF.